Listed below are T cell receptor beta chains from one sample, sequenced in a study of cytomegalovirus exposure and HLA in healthy donors. The protocol was immunoSEQ multiplex PCR, while the TCRdb copy is restricted to in-frame clones and leaves out a portion. Here the sample spans about 310,000 clones, 70% to 90% being singletons. Sequencing input: PBMCs. Receptors were obtained from a man aged 30 to 39 in good health and CMV-seronegative. CDR3s include the opening cysteine and the closing phenylalanine or tryptophan. The D gene is left open where the match is weak. Size is omitted from some rows. Given values are once, few, many or a class for expanded clones.

j_call v_call clone_size d_call cdr3_nt cdr3_aa
TRBJ2-1 TRBV27 NA TRBD1 TGTGCCAGCAGTCCAGGGACAGGGGGTTCCAATGAGCAGTTCTTC CASSPGTGGSNEQFF
TRBJ1-3 TRBV12-2 NA NA TGTGCAAGTCGCTTATGCTTCGCAGGGCCTGGAAACACCATATATTTT CASRLCFAGPGNTIYF
TRBJ1-1 TRBV5-1 NA NA TGCGCCAGCAGCTTGGAAGGGTCAGGGATGTCTGAAGCTTTCTTT CASSLEGSGMSEAFF
TRBJ2-1 TRBV11-2 NA TRBD2 TGTGCCAGCAGCCCCGGATCTTCTCCGGGACTAGCGGGGGGGCGGCAGTTCTTC CASSPGSSPGLAGGRQFF
TRBJ1-1 TRBV7-9 NA NA TGTGCCAGCAGCTTAGTCTCGCCCGGCACTGAAGCTTTCTTT CASSLVSPGTEAFF
TRBJ2-3 TRBV5-4 NA TRBD2 TGTGCCAGCAGGGGACTAGCGGGGGGGCCGGCAGATACGCAGTATTTT CASRGLAGGPADTQYF
TRBJ2-1 TRBV7-9 NA NA TGTGCCAGCAGCTTGTTGGCAGGGTCCTACAATGAGCAGTTCTTC CASSLLAGSYNEQFF
TRBJ2-1 TRBV5-4 NA TRBD2 TGTGCCAGCAGGCTGGACCGGGGGGGCTTGGATGAGCAGTTCTTC CASRLDRGGLDEQFF
TRBJ1-1 TRBV18 NA TRBD1 TGTGCCAGCTCACCGGCGGCAGGGGGCCCTATGAACACTGAAGCTTTCTTT CASSPAAGGPMNTEAFF
TRBJ2-1 TRBV7-8 NA NA TGTGCCAGCAGCTTAGAAGTGTGGGGCCCCTACAATGAGCAGTTCTTC CASSLEVWGPYNEQFF
TRBJ2-1 TRBV15 NA TRBD1 TGTGCCACCAGCACTGGGACAGGACAATCCTACAATGAGCAGTTCTTC CATSTGTGQSYNEQFF
TRBJ2-3 TRBV7-2 NA NA TGTGCCAGCAGCTTAAGGCGGGGCCGGGTCACAGATACGCAGTATTTT CASSLRRGRVTDTQYF
TRBJ2-2 TRBV29-1 NA NA TGCAGCGTTGATTCCGGTAACACCGGGGAGCTGTTTTTT CSVDSGNTGELFF
TRBJ1-2 TRBV27 NA NA TGTGCCAGCAGTTCCGGGGGGCTGTATGGCTACACCTTC CASSSGGLYGYTF
TRBJ2-1 TRBV5-6 NA NA TGTGCCAGCAGCTTGTACTCGTCCTCTGAGCAGTTCTTC CASSLYSSSEQFF
TRBJ1-5 TRBV18 NA NA TGTGCCAGCTCACCTGACAGGCGCAATCAGCCCCAGCATTTT CASSPDRRNQPQHF
TRBJ2-1 TRBV29-1 NA TRBD1 TGCAGCGTTGCCCGAGGGACAGGGGGTATCAATGAGCAGTTCTTC CSVARGTGGINEQFF
TRBJ1-2 TRBV4-3 NA NA TGCGCCAGCAGCCAAGATCAGGCCAGACCTAACTATGGCTACACCTTC CASSQDQARPNYGYTF
TRBJ1-1 TRBV5-1 NA NA TGCGCCAGCAGCGGCGGGAGATTGAACACTAAAGCTTTCTTT CASSGGRLNTKAFF
TRBJ1-5 TRBV11-3 NA NA TGTGCCAGCAGCTGGGAATGGCGATTCCCTAGGGGGTGTAGCAATCAGCCCCAGCATTTT CASSWEWRFPRGCSNQPQHF
TRBJ2-7 TRBV9 NA TRBD1 TGTGCCAGCAGCGTGGGACAGGAGGGAAGCGAGCAGTACTTC CASSVGQEGSEQYF
TRBJ2-7 TRBV10-2 NA NA TGCGCCAGCAGTGGGCACTACGAGCAGTACTTC CASSGHYEQYF
TRBJ2-3 TRBV18 NA NA TGTGCCAGCCACGAGGTGGCCAGCACAGATACGCAGTATTTT CASHEVASTDTQYF
TRBJ1-1 TRBV6-6 NA TRBD1 TGTGCCAGCAGTTACGGGACAGCGCCGAACACTGAAGCTTTCTTT CASSYGTAPNTEAFF
TRBJ2-7 TRBV19 few TRBD2 TGTGCCAGTAGTATCATGGCGGGGGCCTACGAGCAGTACTTC CASSIMAGAYEQYF
TRBJ1-3 TRBV4-3 NA TRBD1 TGCGCCAGCAGCCAAGATTGGGGACAGGGCTCTCCCTCTGGAAACACCATATATTTT CASSQDWGQGSPSGNTIYF
TRBJ1-2 TRBV7-9 NA TRBD1 TGTGCCAGCAGCTTAGCCTGGACAGGGCACTATGGCTACACCTTC CASSLAWTGHYGYTF
TRBJ2-7 TRBV27 NA NA TGTGCCAGCAGTTTATCAGGGGGGGCCACCTACGAGCAGTACTTC CASSLSGGATYEQYF
TRBJ2-2 TRBV2 NA NA TGTGCCAGCAAGGCGGAGATTCTGAACACCGGGGAGCTGTTTTTT CASKAEILNTGELFF
TRBJ2-2 TRBV10-1 NA NA TGCGCCAGCAGCGACAACCTGAACACCGGGGAGCTGTTTTTT CASSDNLNTGELFF
TRBJ2-2 TRBV29-1 NA TRBD1 TGCAGCGTTATTGGACAGGGGATGCGTGGCGGGGAGCTGTTTTTT CSVIGQGMRGGELFF
TRBJ1-1 TRBV6-5 NA TRBD1 TGTGCCAGCAGTTACCAAGGGACAGGGTCTGAAGCTTTCTTT CASSYQGTGSEAFF
TRBJ1-1 TRBV7-6 NA NA TGTGCCAGCAGCGAAAGGGGCAGCTCCGAAGCTTTCTTT CASSERGSSEAFF
TRBJ2-3 TRBV2 once TRBD1 TGTGCCAGCAGTCGGGACAGAAACAGAGATACGCAGTATTTT CASSRDRNRDTQYF
TRBJ2-5 TRBV11-2 NA TRBD2 TGTGCCAGCAGCCGCAGACTAGCTGGGGAGACCCAGTACTTC CASSRRLAGETQYF